The T cell receptor beta chain described here comes from a study of blood T cell repertoires in COVID-19. The table came from immunoSEQ multiplex PCR; TCRdb's copy has only in-frame clones and leaves some out. This sample carries 200,000 to 250,000 clones, approximately 86% of them seen once, and the ten largest clones take about a tenth. The junction had 10 bases not matched to a gene; V was cut back by 3 bases and J by 0 bases. The germline CDR1 and CDR2 sequences are MNHEY and SMNVEV (reference sequence). This CDR3 is 18 amino acids long. Assignments of participants to cohorts depended upon their own reported clinical history.

The receptor was derived from a man between 18 and 35 years old with acute COVID-19. V gene TRBV27 combines with J gene TRBJ2-1, with TRBD2 matching over 8 bases. Sequencing was done on a sample of PBMCs or T cells enriched from blood (not recorded which). The CDR3 DNA reads as TGTGCCAGCAGTTTTCGTTCGACTAGCGTACACTCCTACAATGAGCAGTTCTTC. Encoded protein: CASSFRSTSVHSYNEQFF.